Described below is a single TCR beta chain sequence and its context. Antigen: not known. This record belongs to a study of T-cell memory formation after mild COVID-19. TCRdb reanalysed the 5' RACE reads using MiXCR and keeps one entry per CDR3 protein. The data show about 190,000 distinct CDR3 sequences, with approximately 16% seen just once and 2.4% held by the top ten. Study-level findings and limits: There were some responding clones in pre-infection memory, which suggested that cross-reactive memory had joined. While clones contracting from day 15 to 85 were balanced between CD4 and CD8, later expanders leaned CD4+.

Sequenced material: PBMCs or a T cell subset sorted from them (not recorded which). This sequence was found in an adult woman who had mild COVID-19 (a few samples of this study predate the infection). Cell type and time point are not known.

CDR3: CSARAPALSYEQYF. CDR3 sequence (DNA): TGCAGTGCTAGAGCCCCTGCCCTCTCCTACGAGCAGTACTTC. The V call is TRBV20-1, the J call TRBJ2-7; D is ambiguous. This CDR3 comprises 14 residues. CDR1 is DFQATT and CDR2 is SNEGSKA in the germline V gene (reference sequence). Trimming took off 1 base at V and 0 bases at J, with 10 bases between the two ends.